This T cell receptor beta chain was obtained from a study of blood T cell repertoires in COVID-19. About the research overall: Samples came from the United States, Italy and Spain, spanning acute and convalescent COVID-19. The cDNA or gDNA used as material had been derived from T cells, B-cell-depleted T cells, or PBMCs.

As handled by the study authors: Amplification of reference gene primers provided the estimated nucleated cell counts. The method was immunoSEQ multiplex PCR; TCRdb's version includes in-frame clones alone and lacks a portion of them. That table furnishes V, J and clone size, whereas the DNA furnished D and trimming. The table lists 200,000 to 250,000 clones, over 70% of them singletons, with approximately 7.2% in the top ten. Points on this clone: The same CDR3 is also encoded by other DNA sequences in this sample.

Germline CDR1 is SGHRS and CDR2 is YFSETQ. V was clipped by 0 bases and J by 4 bases; unmatched bases: 2. This CDR3 region has 14 residues. The origin of this receptor is a woman aged 70-85 years with acute or convalescent COVID-19. This rearrangement joins TRBV5-1 to TRBJ1-1; 8 nucleotides align to TRBD1. The specimen was peripheral blood. CDR3 DNA sequence: TGCGCCAGCAGCTTGGGTACAGGGGGCACTGAAGCTTTCTTT. Translating it yields CASSLGTGGTEAFF.